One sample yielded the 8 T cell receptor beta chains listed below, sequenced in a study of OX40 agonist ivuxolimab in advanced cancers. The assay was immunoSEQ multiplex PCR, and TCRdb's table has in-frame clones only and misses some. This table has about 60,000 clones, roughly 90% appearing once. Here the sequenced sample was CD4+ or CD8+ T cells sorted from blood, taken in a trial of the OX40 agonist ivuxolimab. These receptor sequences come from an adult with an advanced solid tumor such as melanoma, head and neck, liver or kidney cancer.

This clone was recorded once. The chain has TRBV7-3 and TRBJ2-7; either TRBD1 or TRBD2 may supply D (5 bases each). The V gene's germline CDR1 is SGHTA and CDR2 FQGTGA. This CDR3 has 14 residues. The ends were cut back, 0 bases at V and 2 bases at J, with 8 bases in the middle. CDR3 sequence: CASSLTEGPYEQYF. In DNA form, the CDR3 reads TGTGCCAGCAGCTTAACTGAGGGACCCTACGAGCAGTACTTC.

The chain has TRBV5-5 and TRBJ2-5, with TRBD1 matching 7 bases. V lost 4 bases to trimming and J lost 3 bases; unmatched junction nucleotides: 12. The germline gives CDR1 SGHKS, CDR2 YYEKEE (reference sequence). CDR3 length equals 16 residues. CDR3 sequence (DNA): TGTGCCAGCAGCGATCTGACAGGGCCAAACGAAGAGACCCAGTACTTC. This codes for CASSDLTGPNEETQYF.

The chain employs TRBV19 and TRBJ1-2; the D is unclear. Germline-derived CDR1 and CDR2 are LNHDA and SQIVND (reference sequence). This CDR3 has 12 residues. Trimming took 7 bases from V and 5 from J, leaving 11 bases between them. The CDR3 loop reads CASTRTAYGYTF. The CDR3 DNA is TGTGCCAGTACCCGGACTGCTTATGGCTACACCTTC.

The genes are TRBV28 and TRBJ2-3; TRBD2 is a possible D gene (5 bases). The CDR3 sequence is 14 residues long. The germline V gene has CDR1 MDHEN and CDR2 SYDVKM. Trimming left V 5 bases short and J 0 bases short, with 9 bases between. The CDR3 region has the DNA TGTGCCAGCAGTCCAAGCGGTAGCACAGATACGCAGTATTTT. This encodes CASSPSGSTDTQYF. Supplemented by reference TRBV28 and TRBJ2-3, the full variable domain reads DVKVTQSSRYLVKRTGEKVFLECVQDMDHENMFWYRQDPGLGLRLIYFSYDVKMKEKGDIPEGYSVSREKKERFSLILESASTNQTSMYLCASSPSGSTDTQYFGPGTRLTVL.

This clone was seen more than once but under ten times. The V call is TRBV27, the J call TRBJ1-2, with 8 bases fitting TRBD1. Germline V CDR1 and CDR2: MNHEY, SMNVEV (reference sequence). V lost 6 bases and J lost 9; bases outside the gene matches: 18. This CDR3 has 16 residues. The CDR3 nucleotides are TGTGCCAGCAGAGGGACAGGCCGACGACTGACGGGGAGCTACACCTTC. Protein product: CASRGTGRRLTGSYTF.

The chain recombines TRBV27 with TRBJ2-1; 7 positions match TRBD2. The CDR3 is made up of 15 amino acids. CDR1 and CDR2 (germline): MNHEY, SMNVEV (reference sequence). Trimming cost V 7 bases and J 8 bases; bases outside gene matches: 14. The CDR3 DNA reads TGTGCCAGCAAAAACTCGGGACTCCGGGGGGATGAGCAGTTCTTC. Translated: CASKNSGLRGDEQFF.

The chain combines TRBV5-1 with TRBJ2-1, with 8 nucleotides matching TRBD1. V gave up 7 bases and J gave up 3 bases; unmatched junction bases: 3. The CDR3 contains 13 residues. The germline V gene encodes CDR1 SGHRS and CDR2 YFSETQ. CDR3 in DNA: TGCGCCAGCTTTGACAGGGGCTACAATGAGCAGTTCTTC. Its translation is CASFDRGYNEQFF.

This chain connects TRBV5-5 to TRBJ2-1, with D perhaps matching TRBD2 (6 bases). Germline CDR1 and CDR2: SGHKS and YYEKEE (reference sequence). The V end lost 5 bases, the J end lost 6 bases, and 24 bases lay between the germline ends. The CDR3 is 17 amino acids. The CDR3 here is CASSSVGGMSQGNEQFF. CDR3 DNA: TGTGCCAGCAGTTCTGTAGGCGGGATGTCCCAGGGCAATGAGCAGTTCTTC.